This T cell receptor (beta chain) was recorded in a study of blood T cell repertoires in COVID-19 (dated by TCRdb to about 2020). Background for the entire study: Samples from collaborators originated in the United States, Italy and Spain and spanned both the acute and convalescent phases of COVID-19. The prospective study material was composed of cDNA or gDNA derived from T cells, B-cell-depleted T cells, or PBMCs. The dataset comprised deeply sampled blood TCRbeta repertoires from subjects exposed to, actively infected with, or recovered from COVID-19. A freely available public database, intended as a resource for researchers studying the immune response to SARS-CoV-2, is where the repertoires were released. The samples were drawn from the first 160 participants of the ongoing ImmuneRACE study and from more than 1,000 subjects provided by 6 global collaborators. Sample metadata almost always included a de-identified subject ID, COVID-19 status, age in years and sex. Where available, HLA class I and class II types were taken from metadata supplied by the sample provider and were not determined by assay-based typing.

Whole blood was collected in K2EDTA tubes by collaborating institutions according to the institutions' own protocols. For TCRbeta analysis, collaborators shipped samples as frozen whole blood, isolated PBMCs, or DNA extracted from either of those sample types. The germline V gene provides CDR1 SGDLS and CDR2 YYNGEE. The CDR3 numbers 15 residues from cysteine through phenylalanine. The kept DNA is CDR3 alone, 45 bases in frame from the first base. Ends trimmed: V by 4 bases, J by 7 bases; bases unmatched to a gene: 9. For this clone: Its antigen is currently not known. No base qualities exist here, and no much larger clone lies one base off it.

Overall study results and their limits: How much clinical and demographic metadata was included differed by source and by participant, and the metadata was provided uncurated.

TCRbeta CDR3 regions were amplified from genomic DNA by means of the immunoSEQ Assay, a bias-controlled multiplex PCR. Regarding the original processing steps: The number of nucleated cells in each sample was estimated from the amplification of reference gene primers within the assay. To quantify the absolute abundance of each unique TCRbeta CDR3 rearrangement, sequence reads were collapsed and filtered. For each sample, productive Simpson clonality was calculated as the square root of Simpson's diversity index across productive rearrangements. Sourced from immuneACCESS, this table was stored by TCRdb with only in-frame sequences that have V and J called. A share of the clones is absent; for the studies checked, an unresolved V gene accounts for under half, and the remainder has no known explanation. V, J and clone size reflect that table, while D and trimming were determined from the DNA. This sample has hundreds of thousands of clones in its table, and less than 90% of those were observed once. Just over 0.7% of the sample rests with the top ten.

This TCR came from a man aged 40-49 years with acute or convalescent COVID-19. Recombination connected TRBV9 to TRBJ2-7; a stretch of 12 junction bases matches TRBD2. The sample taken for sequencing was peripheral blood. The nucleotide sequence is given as TGTGCCAGCAGCCCCAGGACTAGCGGGGATGTTGAGCAGTACTTC. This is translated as CASSPRTSGDVEQYF. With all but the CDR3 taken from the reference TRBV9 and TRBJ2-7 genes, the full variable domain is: DSGVTQTPKHLITATGQRVTLRCSPRSGDLSVYWYQQSLDQGLQFLIQYYNGEERAKGNILERFSAQQFPDLHSELNLSSLELGDSALYFCASSPRTSGDVEQYFGPGTRLTVT.